The sequence of this TCR delta chain was determined in a study of γδ T cells in repeated Plasmodium falciparum infection. Study at large: Samples were taken at baseline, before some infections, and 21 days after each. Some Malian samples span acute malaria episodes; others come from no-transmission periods. Study outcomes and limitations: In Vdelta2-negative, largely Vdelta1+, gammadelta repertoires, repeated controlled infections appeared to drive clonal selection waves. The Malian cohort came from a small rural village of predominantly one ethnic group.

With V trimmed by 2 bases and J by 6 bases, 22 bases remained unmatched. Germline V gene sequence: CDR1 TSWWSYY, CDR2 QGS. This CDR3 is built from 20 residues. Flow sorting of PBMC yielded separate Vgamma9/Vdelta2+ and Vdelta2-negative gammadelta T cell populations for bulk repertoire analysis. This clone has a handful of counts. The antigen is not known. The translation of this DNA and the TCRdb protein of a much larger clone differ at residue 16, probably owing to a read error; the protein shown here is translated from the DNA. TCRdb re-analyzed the multiplex PCR reads via CATT. The table records 55,000 to 70,000 delta-chain clones, approximately 1.7% of them present only once.

The sequencing input was gamma-delta T cells from blood. The sequence was collected from a pool of human donors (malaria-infected and uninfected, not separated). This chain joins TRDV1 and TRDJ1, with TRDD3 matching over 9 bases. TCRdb records no J gene; here it was assigned by comparing the DNA to germline. The CDR3 is CALGESVIFRGGYKANKLIF. CDR3 DNA sequence: TGTGCTCTTGGGGAATCGGTGATCTTTAGGGGGGGATACAAAGCCAATAAACTCATCTTT.